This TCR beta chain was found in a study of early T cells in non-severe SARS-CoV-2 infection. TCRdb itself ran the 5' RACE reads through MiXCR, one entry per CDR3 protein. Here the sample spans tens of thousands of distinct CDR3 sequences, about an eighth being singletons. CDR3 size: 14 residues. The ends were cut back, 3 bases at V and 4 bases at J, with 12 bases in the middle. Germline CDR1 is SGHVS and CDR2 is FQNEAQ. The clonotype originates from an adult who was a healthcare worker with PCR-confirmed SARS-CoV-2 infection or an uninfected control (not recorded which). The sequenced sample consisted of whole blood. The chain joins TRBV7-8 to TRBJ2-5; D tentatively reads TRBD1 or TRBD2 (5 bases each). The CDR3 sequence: CASSFTGTPETQYF. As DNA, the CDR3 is TGTGCCAGCAGCTTTACCGGGACCCCAGAGACCCAGTACTTC. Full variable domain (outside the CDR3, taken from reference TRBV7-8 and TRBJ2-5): GAGVSQSPRYKVAKRGQDVALRCDPISGHVSLFWYQQALGQGPEFLTYFQNEAQLDKSGLPSDRFFAERPEGSVSTLKIQRTQQEDSAVYLCASSFTGTPETQYFGPGTRLLVL.